This passage covers 29 T cell receptor beta chains from one sample sequenced in a study of naive and memory T cell subsets. Alpha and beta constant region primers primed reverse transcription for blood and skin samples. TCRdb itself ran the 5' RACE reads through MiXCR, one entry per CDR3 protein. The table records more than 20,000 distinct CDR3 sequences, about 4.4% of them present only once. Whole-blood samples were around 2.5 ml of peripheral blood from healthy adult volunteers. These TCRs come from a male donor in good health.

This clonotype was counted many times. The chain uses TRBV19 and TRBJ2-5; D not resolved. Germline CDR1 LNHDA, CDR2 SQIVND (reference sequence). There are 13 residues in the CDR3. V was clipped by 7 bases and J by 2 bases, with 11 bases between them. The CDR3 DNA follows: TGTGCCAGTATGGGGTATTCTCAAGAGACCCAGTACTTC. It specifies CASMGYSQETQYF.

This clonotype was recorded at least ten times. The chain links TRBV5-1 to TRBJ2-3; no clear D. Germline V gene sequence: CDR1 SGHRS, CDR2 YFSETQ. The CDR3 covers 12 residues. Trimming removed 4 bases at V and 6 bases at J, with 9 bases between. CDR3 DNA sequence: TGCGCCAGCAGCCGAAATTCGGATACGCAGTATTTT. Translated, it gives CASSRNSDTQYF. Full variable domain (missing parts from reference TRBV5-1 and TRBJ2-3): KAGVTQTPRYLIKTRGQQVTLSCSPISGHRSVSWYQQTPGQGLQFLFEYFSETQRNKGNFPGRFSGRQFSNSRSEMNVSTLELGDSALYLCASSRNSDTQYFGPGTRLTVL.

Points on this clonotype: With a much larger clone just one base away, this may be a read error. The chain recombines TRBV7-9 with TRBJ2-3; D not certain. CDR1 is SEHNR, CDR2 FQNEAQ, per germline (reference sequence). Trimming left V 5 bases short and J 5 bases short, with 8 bases between. The CDR3 is 12 amino acids. CDR3: CASSLVRDTQYF. The CDR3 nucleotides are TGTGCCAGCAGCCTAGTGCGAGATACGCAGTATTTT.

In its sample, this clonotype was seen many times. CDR3 nucleotides: TGTGCCAGCAGCCGCTCATACAATGAGCAGTTCTTC. This gives the protein CASSRSYNEQFF. The chain employs TRBV5-4 and TRBJ2-1; D is ambiguous. Germline V lookup: CDR1 SGHNT, CDR2 YYREEE (reference sequence). With 4 bases removed from V and 4 bases from J, the gap between germline ends came to 6 bases. The CDR3 has 12 residues.

By proportion, this clonotype is medium-sized. The gene calls are TRBV5-4 and TRBJ1-1; 7 bases map to TRBD1. The CDR3 contains 15 residues. CDR1 is SGHNT, CDR2 YYREEE, per germline (reference sequence). V shed 4 bases, J shed 7 bases, and the junction held 13 bases outside the gene matches. This CDR3 is CASSAPIGTVNEAFF. CDR3 DNA: TGTGCCAGCAGCGCCCCGATCGGGACAGTTAATGAAGCTTTCTTT.

At least ten counts were recorded for this clonotype. The chain carries TRBV28 and TRBJ1-5, with 7 positions matching TRBD1. The V segment lost 7 bases and the J segment 2 bases; nucleotides outside the gene matches: 11. In germline, CDR1 is MDHEN, CDR2 SYDVKM. This CDR3 contains 16 residues. As DNA, the CDR3 is TGTGCCAGCAACATACCAGGCAGGGGGGGCAATCAGCCCCAGCATTTT. Translated, it gives CASNIPGRGGNQPQHF.

By share, this clonotype counts as medium-sized. The chain combines TRBV11-2 with TRBJ2-7; TRBD2 aligns across 7 bases. Germline CDR1 reads SGHAT; CDR2 reads FQNNGV. The CDR3 totals 13 residues. Trimming removed 4 bases from V and 6 bases from J; junction bases left unmatched: 6. The CDR3 coding sequence is TGTGCCAGCAGCTCGGGGACTACCCTCGAGCAGTACTTC. This sequence encodes CASSSGTTLEQYF.

This clonotype was counted many times. V is TRBV30 and J is TRBJ1-5; the D gene is possibly TRBD1 (5 bases). V gave up 1 base and J gave up 9 bases, with 13 bases separating them. From germline, CDR1 is GTSNPN and CDR2 SVGIG (reference sequence). The length of the CDR3 is 13 residues. The chain's CDR3 is CAWSAGGDGPQHF. CDR3 sequence (DNA): TGTGCCTGGAGTGCGGGGGGTGATGGGCCCCAGCATTTT.

The sample holds many counts of this clonotype. This chain joins TRBV4-2 and TRBJ2-3; TRBD2 agrees at 15 bases. Trimming cost V 3 bases and J 4 bases; bases outside gene matches: 11. CDR3 length: 19 amino acids. Germline V lookup: CDR1 LGHNA, CDR2 YNFKEQ. The DNA of the CDR3 is TGTGCCAGCAGCCACCGTCCGGGACTAGCGGGAGGAACGGCAGATACGCAGTATTTT. Translated, it gives CASSHRPGLAGGTADTQYF.

This clonotype showed up many times. V gene TRBV7-2 combines with J gene TRBJ2-1; D is possibly TRBD1 or TRBD2 (5 bases each). Looked up from germline, CDR1 is SGHTA and CDR2 is FQGNSA. V lost 1 base and J 1 base, leaving 8 bases between the germline ends. CDR3 size: 15 residues. Written as DNA, the CDR3 is TGTGCCAGCAGCTTAGACGGGGCATCCTACAATGAGCAGTTCTTC. Amino acids: CASSLDGASYNEQFF.

This rearrangement joins TRBV10-3 to TRBJ1-3; a possible D gene is TRBD1 (5 bases). CDR1 and CDR2 from the germline V gene are ENHRY and SYGVKD. There are 13 residues in the CDR3. Trimming left V 10 bases short and J 2 bases short, with 12 bases between. The DNA of the CDR3 is TGTGCCACCACACAGGCCACTGGAAACACCATATATTTT. This encodes CATTQATGNTIYF.

At least ten counts were recorded for this clonotype. The J gene is TRBJ2-3, the V gene TRBV29-1; 10 nucleotides line up with TRBD2. The CDR3 extends over 15 amino acids. The V gene end was trimmed by 3 bases and the J gene end by 2 bases; junction bases not matched to a gene: 5. Germline V lookup: CDR1 SQVTM, CDR2 ANQGSEA. The CDR3 spells CSVDGLAGDTDTQYF. CDR3 bases: TGCAGCGTTGATGGTCTAGCGGGAGACACAGATACGCAGTATTTT.

This clonotype occurred many times. V usage is TRBV11-2 and J usage is TRBJ1-2; 9 bases map to TRBD1. The CDR3 sequence is 14 residues long. J lost 5 bases, V lost 1 base, and 2 bases had no gene match. Looked up from germline, CDR1 is SGHAT and CDR2 is FQNNGV. The CDR3 is CASSLVQGAYGYTF. CDR3 bases: TGTGCCAGCAGCTTAGTACAGGGGGCGTATGGCTACACCTTC.

Many counts were recorded for this clonotype. This chain uses TRBV5-1 with TRBJ2-3, with D perhaps TRBD2 (7 bases). The CDR3 loop spans 14 amino acids. The ends were cut back, 5 bases at V and 2 bases at J, with 12 bases in the middle. The germline gives CDR1 SGHRS, CDR2 YFSETQ. The CDR3 region is CASSAGAHTDTQYF. CDR3 in DNA: TGCGCCAGCAGTGCGGGGGCCCACACAGATACGCAGTATTTT.

This clonotype showed up many times. The chain employs TRBV4-1 and TRBJ1-3; D is unclear. This CDR3 spans 17 amino acids. Germline loops: CDR1 MGHRA, CDR2 YSYEKL. V lost 4 bases and J lost 0, with 16 bases in between. The CDR3 protein is CASSPLVGVNSGNTIYF. The CDR3 DNA follows: TGCGCCAGCAGCCCGCTCGTTGGAGTGAACTCTGGAAACACCATATATTTT.

Points on this clonotype: This may come from a read error, since a much larger clone is one base off. This chain joins TRBV12-3 or TRBV12-4 and TRBJ1-1; 8 bases are a match to TRBD1. After removal of 6 bases from V and 4 bases from J, the junction contained 7 bases not matched to a gene. The CDR3 is 14 amino acids. This CDR3 is CASSRTGRGTEAFF. The CDR3, as DNA: TGTGCCAGCAGCCGGACAGGGAGGGGCACTGAAGCTTTCTTT.

The chain has TRBV19 and TRBJ2-3; D not certain. This CDR3 is 14 amino acids long. Trimming took off 7 bases at V and 2 bases at J, with 13 bases between the two ends. Per the germline V gene, CDR1 is LNHDA and CDR2 is SQIVND (reference sequence). CDR3 residues: CASKRSGDTDTQYF. In DNA, the CDR3 is TGTGCCAGTAAGAGGAGTGGAGACACAGATACGCAGTATTTT.

This clonotype was picked up many times. The chain is built from TRBV10-3 and TRBJ2-3, with TRBD2 identical over 9 bases. The germline gives CDR1 ENHRY, CDR2 SYGVKD. V lost 4 bases to trimming and J lost 2 bases; unmatched junction nucleotides: 13. There are 18 residues in the CDR3. The CDR3 DNA follows: TGTGCCATCAGTGCCAGTGGCCAGAGCGGGGGGAACACAGATACGCAGTATTTT. This translates into CAISASGQSGGNTDTQYF.

This clonotype was picked up many times. The CDR3 spells CASIGAGGRYEQYF. The CDR3 nucleotides read TGTGCCAGCATCGGAGCGGGGGGTCGATACGAGCAGTACTTC. The rearrangement uses TRBV6-2 or TRBV6-3 and TRBJ2-7; TRBD2 aligns across 9 bases. Trimming at V came to 7 bases and at J to 4 bases, leaving 8 bases not matched to a gene. CDR1 and CDR2 (germline): MNHEY, SVGEGT. The CDR3 covers 14 residues.

This clonotype is medium-sized by share. The genes are TRBV7-2 and TRBJ2-3; 10 bases line up with TRBD1. Trimming took 4 bases from V and 9 from J; bases not matched to a gene: 1. Germline V lookup: CDR1 SGHTA, CDR2 FQGNSA. The CDR3 has 12 residues. The CDR3 DNA reads as TGTGCCAGCAGCTCGGACAGGGGGACGCAGTATTTT. Translated, it gives CASSSDRGTQYF. Supplemented by reference TRBV7-2 and TRBJ2-3, the full variable domain reads GAGVSQSPSNKVTEKGKDVELRCDPISGHTALYWYRQSLGQGLEFLIYFQGNSAPDKSGLPSDRFSAERTGGSVSTLTIQRTQQEDSAVYLCASSSDRGTQYFGPGTRLTVL.

Comments on this clonotype: A much bigger clone sits one base away, suggesting this may be a read error. The chain is built from TRBV6-6 and TRBJ1-5, with 8 bases aligning to TRBD1. The CDR3 is 14 amino acids. With 5 bases clipped from V and 6 bases from J, the junction kept 6 bases outside the gene matches. The germline V gene has CDR1 MNHNY and CDR2 SVGAGI (reference sequence). The CDR3 sequence is CASSPDRGCQPQHF. The DNA for the CDR3 is TGTGCCAGCAGTCCCGACAGGGGATGTCAGCCCCAGCATTTT.

This clonotype was detected ten times or more. The gene calls are TRBV20-1 and TRBJ1-2, with D perhaps TRBD1 (6 bases). V was pared by 2 bases and J by 6 bases, with 13 bases between. The CDR3 sequence is 13 residues long. Germline CDR1 DFQATT, CDR2 SNEGSKA (reference sequence). CDR3 loop: CSARLSGGDGYTF. Written as DNA, the CDR3 is TGCAGTGCTAGACTCTCGGGGGGCGATGGCTACACCTTC.

This clonotype was seen at least ten times. J is TRBJ2-1 and V is TRBV14; 8 nucleotides match TRBD1. V was pared by 4 bases and J by 7 bases, with 9 bases of the junction left unmatched. The CDR3 has 15 residues. Germline V gives CDR1 SGHDN, CDR2 FVKESK. The DNA of the CDR3 is TGTGCCAGCAGCCGAGCCGGGACAGGACTAAATGAGCAGTTCTTC. This encodes CASSRAGTGLNEQFF.

This clonotype was observed at least ten times. The chain has TRBV5-1 and TRBJ1-1, with TRBD1 matching 7 bases. The germline gives CDR1 SGHRS, CDR2 YFSETQ. J was trimmed by 2 bases and V by 3 bases; bases with no gene match: 4. This CDR3 is built from 14 residues. The CDR3, as DNA: TGCGCCAGCAGCTCTAGGGACAGCAACACTGAAGCTTTCTTT. Protein: CASSSRDSNTEAFF.

About this clonotype: A much larger clone is a single base away; this may be a read error. The CDR3 reads CASSPKGQGYNQPQNF. DNA for the CDR3: TGTGCCAGCAGTCCTAAGGGACAGGGGTACAATCAGCCCCAGAATTTT. The chain uses TRBV12-3 or TRBV12-4 and TRBJ1-5; TRBD1 matches at 10 bases. The CDR3 contains 16 residues.

There are many counts of this clonotype. V and J are TRBV5-5 and TRBJ1-3; a weak D match, TRBD1 (5 bases). The CDR3 has 17 amino acids. From germline, CDR1 is SGHKS and CDR2 YYEKEE (reference sequence). Trimming removed 4 bases at V and 2 bases at J, with 19 bases between. DNA for the CDR3: TGTGCCAGCAGCCCTACGGGACCGGATTATGCTGGAAACACCATATATTTT. It encodes CASSPTGPDYAGNTIYF.

At least ten counts were recorded for this clonotype. The V and J genes are TRBV14 and TRBJ2-6; D unclear. Trimming pared 0 bases from V and 4 bases from J, leaving 4 bases between. CDR3 size: 14 residues. Germline V lookup: CDR1 SGHDN, CDR2 FVKESK. CDR3 sequence reads: CASSQDYGANVLTF. The CDR3 DNA follows: TGTGCCAGCAGCCAAGATTACGGGGCCAACGTCCTGACTTTC.

The sample holds many counts of this clonotype. The V gene is TRBV12-3 or TRBV12-4, the J gene TRBJ1-6; D call uncertain. Trimming removed 6 bases at V and 9 bases at J, with 12 bases between. CDR3 size: 13 residues. Here the CDR3 DNA reads TGTGCCAGCAGCAGGAGTCTGGGTTCACCCCTCCACTTT. Protein product: CASSRSLGSPLHF.

This clonotype was found many times. This sequence joins TRBV6-4 and TRBJ2-1; 7 nucleotides line up with TRBD2. Germline values: CDR1 MRHNA, CDR2 SNTAGT. There are 15 residues in the CDR3. With 2 bases clipped from V and 6 bases from J, the junction kept 7 bases outside the gene matches. This CDR3 is CASSDRGGSVNEQFF. CDR3 DNA: TGTGCCAGCAGTGACCGGGGCGGGAGTGTCAATGAGCAGTTCTTC.